Presented here are 5 T cell receptor beta chains from one specimen sequenced in a study of blood T cell repertoires in COVID-19. Only in-frame clones appear in the TCRdb table, and some are missing; sequencing was by immunoSEQ multiplex PCR. The data contain under 300,000 clones, more than 75% of them seen just once; the ten biggest clones take up around 2%. Sequenced: PBMCs or T cells enriched from blood (not recorded which). These receptors originate from an older woman in a cohort exposed to, infected with or recovered from COVID-19 (not recorded which).

V usage is TRBV5-4 and J usage is TRBJ1-2, with TRBD1 as a possible D gene (6 bases). Trimming removed 4 bases at V and 3 bases at J, with 10 bases between. CDR1 SGHNT and CDR2 YYREEE come from the germline V gene (reference sequence). This CDR3 is 13 amino acids long. The DNA of the CDR3 is TGTGCCAGCAGCCTGACAGGCGACTATGGCTACACCTTC. Amino acids: CASSLTGDYGYTF.

The chain uses TRBV5-1 and TRBJ2-5; 9 bases align to TRBD1. V gave up 3 bases and J gave up 4 bases; unmatched junction bases: 10. This CDR3 spans 16 amino acids. Germline CDR1 and CDR2: SGHRS and YFSETQ. CDR3 loop: CASSWGDTGGGETQYF. For the CDR3, the DNA is TGCGCCAGCAGCTGGGGGGATACAGGGGGCGGAGAGACCCAGTACTTC.

This chain joins TRBV10-3 and TRBJ2-2, with D possibly being TRBD2 (6 bases). V was pared by 3 bases and J by 7 bases, with 15 bases between. In germline, CDR1 is ENHRY, CDR2 SYGVKD. The CDR3 sequence is 15 residues long. CDR3 region: CAISDPGRGIGELFF. In nucleotides, the CDR3 is TGTGCCATCAGTGACCCCGGGAGAGGAATCGGGGAGCTGTTTTTT.

About this clone: Sequence at one end of the junction differs from germline and may be a read error. CDR3 in amino acids: CASSTGTLNTEAFF. The CDR3 DNA is TGTGCCAGCAGCACCGGGACATTGAATACTGAAGCTTTCTTT. V and J are TRBV7-9 and TRBJ1-1; a weak D match, TRBD1 (6 bases). The CDR3 runs to 14 residues. Germline V gene sequence: CDR1 SEHNR, CDR2 FQNEAQ (reference sequence).

V gene TRBV19 combines with J gene TRBJ1-5; D may be TRBD1 (5 bases). V shed 3 bases and J shed 4 bases, with 13 bases lying between them. Germline V lookup: CDR1 LNHDA, CDR2 SQIVND (reference sequence). The CDR3 consists of 15 residues. The CDR3 DNA sequence: TGTGCCAGTAGTATCGGCACAGGAAAAAATCAGCCCCAGCATTTT. It is translated as CASSIGTGKNQPQHF.